The rows below give T cell receptor beta chains drawn from one sample of a study of T-cell reconstitution after alpha-beta-depleted transplantation in children. Via MiXCR, TCRdb re-called the PCR reads, giving one row per CDR3 protein. The sample lists about 870,000 distinct CDR3 sequences; about 16% were seen once. The starting material was PBMCs, mostly from graft donor cells, obtained 360 days after TCRalphabeta/CD19-depleted stem cell transplant. The receptor set was obtained from a male patient between 10 and 17 years old who had a stem cell transplant for acute lymphoblastic leukemia, so the T cells may come from the graft donor. Both conserved end residues are part of each CDR3. Fields, in order: clone size, V gene, J gene, D gene, CDR3 protein, CDR3 DNA. A D gene is named only where the DNA matches it firmly. Only some rows state a clone size, as once, few, many or a class for expanded clones.

size: -
V: TRBV12-3/TRBV12-4
J: TRBJ2-5
D: -
CDR3: CASSFTVAGKAQYF
DNA: TGTGCCAGCAGTTTCACAGTTGCGGGGAAGGCCCAGTACTTC

size: -
V: TRBV2
J: TRBJ2-7
D: -
CDR3: CASRMGGWEQYF
DNA: TGTGCCAGCAGGATGGGAGGATGGGAGCAGTACTTC

size: -
V: TRBV29-1
J: TRBJ2-1
D: -
CDR3: CSVVPREFYNEQFF
DNA: TGCAGCGTTGTACCCCGGGAGTTCTACAATGAGCAGTTCTTC

size: -
V: TRBV7-4
J: TRBJ2-3
D: TRBD2
CDR3: CASSLGLLAGGPVHTDTQYF
DNA: TGTGCCAGCAGCTTAGGCCTCCTAGCGGGAGGGCCAGTCCACACAGATACGCAGTATTTT

size: few
V: TRBV29-1
J: TRBJ2-7
D: TRBD2
CDR3: CSVVLGGGSYEQYF
DNA: TGCAGCGTTGTGCTGGGCGGGGGGTCCTACGAGCAGTACTTC

size: -
V: TRBV29-1
J: TRBJ2-1
D: TRBD1
CDR3: CSDSGTGSYNEQFF
DNA: TGCAGCGACTCCGGGACAGGCTCCTACAATGAGCAGTTCTTC

size: few
V: TRBV3-1
J: TRBJ2-7
D: TRBD2
CDR3: CASSQDIPGLAGPNEQYF
DNA: TGTGCCAGCAGCCAAGATATCCCCGGACTAGCGGGACCCAACGAGCAGTACTTC

size: -
V: TRBV4-2
J: TRBJ2-1
D: -
CDR3: CASSWNSGSYNEQFF
DNA: TGTGCCAGCAGCTGGAACAGCGGGTCCTACAATGAGCAGTTCTTC

size: few
V: TRBV7-2
J: TRBJ2-3
D: TRBD2
CDR3: CASSRIAGAGADTQYF
DNA: TGTGCCAGCAGCCGGATAGCGGGAGCAGGCGCAGATACGCAGTATTTT

size: -
V: TRBV6-5
J: TRBJ2-1
D: -
CDR3: CASSYSKGYEQFF
DNA: TGTGCCAGCAGTTACTCGAAGGGGTATGAGCAGTTCTTC

size: many
V: TRBV27
J: TRBJ1-5
D: -
CDR3: CASRAGSASNQPQHF
DNA: TGTGCCAGCAGAGCCGGGTCGGCGAGCAATCAGCCCCAGCATTTT

size: few
V: TRBV11-1
J: TRBJ2-2
D: TRBD2
CDR3: CASSLAYRIGGGRAPATGELFF
DNA: TGTGCCAGCAGCTTAGCGTATCGGATAGGGGGCGGGAGGGCCCCGGCCACCGGGGAGCTGTTTTTT

size: few
V: TRBV2
J: TRBJ2-5
D: -
CDR3: CASTQWSGGETQYF
DNA: TGTGCCTCTACCCAGTGGTCAGGGGGGGAGACCCAGTACTTC

size: few
V: TRBV7-3
J: TRBJ2-3
D: TRBD1
CDR3: CASSLQGSQADTQYF
DNA: TGTGCCAGCAGCCTACAGGGGAGTCAGGCAGATACGCAGTATTTT

size: -
V: TRBV25-1
J: TRBJ2-2
D: -
CDR3: CASSQYSPLSGELFF
DNA: TGTGCCAGCAGTCAGTATTCGCCGTTGTCCGGGGAGCTGTTTTTT

size: -
V: TRBV5-1
J: TRBJ2-1
D: -
CDR3: CASSLPTGRLDYNEQFF
DNA: TGCGCCAGCAGCTTACCGACAGGGAGACTAGACTACAATGAGCAGTTCTTC

size: -
V: TRBV15
J: TRBJ2-1
D: TRBD2
CDR3: CATSRPGPSGSSYNEQFF
DNA: TGTGCCACCAGCAGACCAGGACCTAGCGGCTCCTCCTACAATGAGCAGTTCTTC

size: few
V: TRBV9
J: TRBJ2-7
D: -
CDR3: CASSVGSDSSYEQYF
DNA: TGTGCCAGCAGCGTAGGTTCGGACAGCTCCTACGAGCAGTACTTC

size: many
V: TRBV15
J: TRBJ2-2
D: TRBD1
CDR3: CATSDRETGELFF
DNA: TGTGCCACCTCGGACAGGGAAACCGGGGAGCTGTTTTTT

size: -
V: TRBV25-1
J: TRBJ1-1
D: -
CDR3: CASSPLLRREAFF
DNA: TGTGCCAGCAGTCCTCTCTTACGTAGAGAAGCTTTCTTT

size: many
V: TRBV9
J: TRBJ2-1
D: -
CDR3: CASSVGASSSYNEQFF
DNA: TGTGCCAGCAGCGTTGGGGCTAGCAGTTCCTACAATGAGCAGTTCTTC

size: many
V: TRBV7-9
J: TRBJ2-2
D: TRBD2
CDR3: CASSSLAGGNTGELFF
DNA: TGTGCCAGCAGCTCCCTAGCGGGAGGGAACACCGGGGAGCTGTTTTTT

size: many
V: TRBV12-3/TRBV12-4
J: TRBJ1-2
D: TRBD1
CDR3: CASSKFPGTGVKGYTF
DNA: TGTGCCAGCAGCAAATTCCCCGGGACAGGGGTAAAAGGCTACACCTTC

size: -
V: TRBV29-1
J: TRBJ2-7
D: -
CDR3: CSVGDGSVFEQYF
DNA: TGCAGCGTTGGTGACGGGTCCGTCTTCGAGCAGTACTTC

size: few
V: TRBV6-1
J: TRBJ2-7
D: -
CDR3: CASSAKPGLRFPYEQYF
DNA: TGTGCCAGCAGTGCCAAGCCGGGACTCAGATTTCCCTACGAGCAGTACTTC

size: few
V: TRBV6-5
J: TRBJ2-7
D: TRBD1
CDR3: CASSYSVLLGQGGYEQYF
DNA: TGTGCCAGCAGTTACTCGGTTCTGTTAGGACAGGGAGGATACGAGCAGTACTTC

size: few
V: TRBV5-1
J: TRBJ2-7
D: -
CDR3: CASSLRDPTTRAGKMWEQYF
DNA: TGCGCCAGCAGCTTGCGTGACCCAACCACCCGCGCGGGAAAGATGTGGGAGCAGTACTTC

size: many
V: TRBV10-3
J: TRBJ2-2
D: -
CDR3: CAISDFASNTGELFF
DNA: TGTGCCATCAGTGATTTCGCCTCGAACACCGGGGAGCTGTTTTTT

size: -
V: TRBV9
J: TRBJ1-1
D: TRBD1
CDR3: CASSVGAGQGSRTEAFF
DNA: TGTGCCAGCAGCGTAGGGGCTGGACAGGGAAGTCGGACTGAAGCTTTCTTT

size: few
V: TRBV7-2
J: TRBJ2-5
D: -
CDR3: CASRLKSTQYF
DNA: TGTGCCAGCAGGTTAAAGTCGACCCAGTACTTC

size: once
V: TRBV3-1
J: TRBJ2-5
D: TRBD2
CDR3: CASSQRLAGVETQYF
DNA: TGTGCCAGCAGCCAAAGGCTAGCGGGAGTTGAGACCCAGTACTTC